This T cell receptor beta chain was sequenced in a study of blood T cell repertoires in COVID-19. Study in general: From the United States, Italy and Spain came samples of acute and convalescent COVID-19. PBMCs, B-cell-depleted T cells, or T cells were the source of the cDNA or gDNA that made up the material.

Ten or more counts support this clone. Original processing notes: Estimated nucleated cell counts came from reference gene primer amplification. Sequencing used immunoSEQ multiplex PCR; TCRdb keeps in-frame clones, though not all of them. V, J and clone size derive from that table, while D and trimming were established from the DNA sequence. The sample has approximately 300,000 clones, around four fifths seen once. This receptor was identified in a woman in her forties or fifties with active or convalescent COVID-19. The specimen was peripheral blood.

The CDR3 DNA reads TGTGCCAGCAGTGAAGGTCCAGTCTCCTACGAGCAGTACTTC. Protein sequence: CASSEGPVSYEQYF. This chain links TRBV6-1 with TRBJ2-7; no clear D gene. The V and J ends lost 1 base and 0 bases respectively, with 7 bases between them. Per germline, CDR1 MNHNS and CDR2 SASEGT. The CDR3 is 14 amino acids.